Given below is one T cell receptor beta chain in context. The sample belongs to a study of control samples from healthy donors and cancer patients. TCRdb's copy holds only in-frame clones and misses some; the assay was immunoSEQ multiplex PCR. The sample has around 230,000 clones, over 90% seen once. This CDR3 has 17 residues. Germline V CDR1 and CDR2: MGHRA, YSYEKL. V shed 4 bases and J 7 bases; nucleotides not matched to a gene: 12. The sequencing sample was made of blood. The rearrangement joins TRBV4-1 to TRBJ2-2, with TRBD1 matching over 10 bases. The sequence derives from a man aged 50 to 59 in good health. DNA of the CDR3: TGCGCCAGCAGCCCCCGAGGTGACAGGGGGCGACACGGGGAGCTGTTTTTT. Translated: CASSPRGDRGRHGELFF.